This T cell receptor beta chain is drawn from a study of vaccination and CD4 T cells after COVID-19 (dated by TCRdb to between 2021 and 2022). Regarding the study in general: Convalescent patients had a positive SARS-CoV-2 result on nasal swab PCR, and of these patients, some 10 had mild disease and one had severe disease. Six males and four females were included in the convalescent cohort, with two Hispanic individuals, seven Caucasians, two Asians and one multiracial person represented. Participants got two doses of the Pfizer-BioNTech BNT162b2 vaccine (n=8) or two doses of the Moderna mRNA-1273 vaccine (n=2). Post-COVID blood samples from convalescent patients were collected a median of roughly 100 days after diagnosis, with a range of roughly 35 to 180 days. Post-vaccine blood samples were collected a median of around 70 days after the second vaccine dose, ranging from about 14 to 241 days. For stimulating the cultures, overlapping spike peptide pools were used, derived from SARS-CoV-2 as well as from the common cold coronaviruses HCoV-NL63, HCoV-OC43 and HCoV-229E. Control cultures used a CEFX viral epitope pool as positive control, an HIV-1 Nef peptide pool as negative control, or no peptide. In roughly nine COVID-19 convalescent patients and a few infection-naive healthy vaccine recipients, the spike-specific CD4+ TCR repertoire before mRNA vaccination was compared with the repertoire after mRNA vaccination. Here is what the overall study found, with its caveats: Of the vaccine-specific clones found in convalescent patients, nearly all (304 of 307) were mono-reactive for SARS-CoV-2 spike instead of being cross-reactive with common cold coronaviruses. The number of convalescent patients in the study was relatively small, and the study did not examine early timepoints following natural infection. In convalescent patients, a median around 89% of post-vaccine SARS-CoV-2-reactive clones were detected only after vaccination, suggesting vaccine-specific priming. Although the median number of SARS-CoV-2-reactive clonotypes went up from approximately 20 after infection to roughly 40 after vaccination, the increase was not significant.

Libraries were made using PCR. At the Johns Hopkins FTIC core, DNA from the cultured CD4+ T cells underwent TCR sequencing with the Oncomine TCR Beta short-read assay. The QIAamp micro DNA kit was used to extract genomic DNA from the cultured CD4+ T cells. The Oncomine TCR Beta libraries from cultured CD4+ T cells were pooled using unique dual indexes and then sequenced on an Illumina iSeq 100. As for the original processing: Non-productive sequences were filtered out, and CDR3s that did not start with C, did not end with F or W, or were shorter than 7 amino acids were discarded. Antigen-specific clonotypes were identified using the MANAFEST web application through comparison of peptide-stimulated wells with reference and other culture wells. An FDR below 0.05, an odds ratio above 5, and a productive frequency above 0.1% in at least two of three replicate wells were required for clones to be considered positive. Clonotypes that were significantly expanded in both SARS-CoV-2 spike wells and at least one common cold coronavirus spike condition were defined as cross-reactive. Levenshtein distances (stringdist) and unrooted phylogenetic trees (ape) in R version 3.6.1 were used to assess CDR3 homology. In TCRdb, the public reads were trimmed at Q25 with fastp and aligned with MiXCR, with productive beta chains retained. Duplicate CDR3 protein sequences are folded into a single record with the most common DNA and genes. These V and J calls originate from TCRdb's pipeline instead of the authors' own analysis. This sample holds under 13,000 distinct CDR3 sequences; 40% to 45% were observed only once. The ten largest account for around a tenth of the sample.

V is trimmed back by 2 bases and J by 2 bases, and the junction contains 2 bases that no gene match accounts for. The CDR3, cysteine through phenylalanine, is 15 amino acids long. Left in the record is the CDR3 DNA by itself, 45 bases read in frame from the first base. CDR1 and CDR2 were assigned from the germline V gene as MNHEY and SVGAGI. According to the study, the label for this sample's treatment or condition signals: approximately 10-day PBMC culture with coronavirus spike peptide pools or control peptides (ViraFEST assay). The ViraFEST assay, used in the study, expanded antigen-specific T cells with peptide pools and then identified the expanded clonotypes through TCR sequencing. The convalescent patients' positive SARS-CoV-2 PCR tests were from March to December 2020, which was before the Alpha, Beta and Delta variants emerged in the United States. Each well held about 2 million PBMCs cultured in IMDM containing approximately 5% human AB serum and about 10 IU/ml IL-2, with about 9.1 ug/ml peptide pools added. On days 3 and 7, half of the culture medium was replaced with fresh IL-2-containing medium. Once the cells had been in culture for about 10 days, the EasySep CD4+ T cell isolation kit was used to isolate CD4+ T cells by negative selection. Ficoll-Paque Plus gradient centrifugation was used to isolate PBMCs from whole blood, and the isolated PBMCs were then either used fresh or cryopreserved at -140C. Triplicate wells were generally used for each culture condition.

As concerns this clonotype: Its specific antigen is unknown. The input lacks base qualities; no much larger clone sits a single base away.

The V and J segments used are TRBV6-5 and TRBJ2-7; TRBD2 fits 11 bases in the junction. The receptor was isolated from a human donor who had recovered from COVID-19. The sequences come from CD4+ T cells from blood, cultured in vitro, collected after SARS-CoV-2 vaccination. The sequence in DNA is TGTGCCAGCAGTTACCGACTAGCGGGGCCCTACGAGCAGTACTTC. This translates into CASSYRLAGPYEQYF.